This T cell receptor (beta chain) was identified during a study of cytomegalovirus exposure and HLA in healthy donors. About the research overall: As released early, the data held roughly 85 million unique TCRs from HLA-typed donors.

The J segment lost 7 bases and the V segment lost 5 bases, leaving 4 bases of the junction unmatched. Germline assignment: CDR1 GTSNPN and CDR2 SVGIG (reference sequence). The CDR3 runs to 12 residues. The PCR ran on 60 Vbeta and 13 Jbeta primers. Only in-frame clones appear in the TCRdb table, and some are missing; sequencing was by immunoSEQ multiplex PCR. The sample includes 150,000 to 200,000 clones, roughly 71% of them seen just once. To note about this clone: Antigen specificity is unknown.

Regarding the study as a whole: It was reported in a later analysis that an Asian-associated ancestry cluster showed fewer N-insertions than the 666-donor mean. V- and J-gene trimming in TCR beta was tied to a missense DCLRE1C variant by an analysis performed later. Associated with cytomegalovirus, according to the listing, were fewer than 200 TCR beta chains.

The material sequenced was PBMCs. The V call is TRBV30, the J call TRBJ2-5; the match to TRBD2 covers 10 bases. The receptor was derived from a girl between 5 and 17 years old in good health and CMV-seronegative. The CDR3 DNA reads TGTGCCTGGTCTAGCGGGGGTGCGACCCAGTACTTC. Its translation is CAWSSGGATQYF.